This T cell receptor (beta chain) was recorded in a study of early T cells in non-severe SARS-CoV-2 infection. Whole-study context: Alpha and beta chains were unpaired, from unsorted whole-blood bulk RNA.

The CDR3 covers 14 residues. Trimming removed 7 bases from V and 6 bases from J, with 16 bases in between. TCRdb used MiXCR to reprocess the 5' RACE reads, holding one entry per CDR3 protein. The sample comprises about 110,000 distinct CDR3 sequences, approximately 10% of which are singletons, and 6.5% to 8% rests with the top ten. The gene calls are TRBV12-3 or TRBV12-4 and TRBJ2-4, with D perhaps matching TRBD2 (5 bases). This clonotype was sampled from an adult who was a healthcare worker with PCR-confirmed SARS-CoV-2 infection or an uninfected control (not recorded which). Input material: whole blood. The CDR3: CASTSVESGNIQYF. DNA for the CDR3: TGTGCCAGCACCTCTGTCGAAAGCGGAAACATTCAGTACTTC.